These 30 T cell receptor beta chains share one sample of origin, sequenced in a study of CD8+CD57+ T cells in acquired aplastic anemia. For CDR3 and TCR beta VDJ profiling, genomic DNA was the template used. TCRdb redid the calling of the reads with MiXCR, one entry per CDR3 protein. The table lists around 200,000 distinct CDR3 sequences, about 53% of them singletons. Sequences were obtained from sorted CD4+, CD8+, or CD8+CD57+ T cells (not recorded which) from PBMCs. These receptors originate from a human donor in good health, serving as a control.

This clonotype occurred a few times. This may stem from a read error, because a much larger clone lies one nucleotide away. The chain carries TRBV6-1 and TRBJ1-4; the match to TRBD1 covers 7 bases. V shed 6 bases, J shed 10 bases, and the junction held 17 bases outside the gene matches. Germline CDR1 and CDR2: MNHNS and SASEGT. The CDR3 has 16 residues. The CDR3 protein is CASSPIDRDRDGKLFF. CDR3 sequence (DNA): TGTGCCAGCAGCCCCATCGACAGGGATCGGGATGGAAAACTGTTTTTT.

This clonotype was recorded many times. The chain is built from TRBV12-3 or TRBV12-4 and TRBJ1-4; no clear D gene. Deletions cut 0 bases from V and 4 bases from J, with 6 bases between. The CDR3 loop spans 14 amino acids. In nucleotides, the CDR3 is TGTGCCAGCAGTTTAGCACACTTTAATGAAAAACTGTTTTTT. Translating gives CASSLAHFNEKLFF.

At least ten counts were recorded for this clonotype. The chain is built from TRBV5-8 and TRBJ1-2, with 10 positions matching TRBD1. J gave up 4 bases and V 4 bases, and 7 bases lay outside the gene matches. This CDR3 is built from 15 residues. Looked up from germline, CDR1 is SGHTS and CDR2 is YDEGEE. The CDR3 protein is CASSPGTGDFYGYTF. In nucleotides, the CDR3 is TGTGCCAGCAGCCCAGGGACAGGGGACTTCTATGGCTACACCTTC.

The rearrangement uses TRBV7-3 and TRBJ2-3, with a possible D match to TRBD2 (5 bases). The CDR3 runs 16 residues. Per germline, CDR1 SGHTA and CDR2 FQGTGA. V lost 0 bases and J lost 2, with 12 bases in between. CDR3 sequence (DNA): TGTGCCAGCAGCTTAACTGGGGAGCGGTACACAGATACGCAGTATTTT. Protein: CASSLTGERYTDTQYF.

This clonotype was seen many times. V usage is TRBV20-1 and J usage is TRBJ1-1; 7 bases are shared with TRBD1. The CDR3 runs 14 residues. V shed 1 base, J shed 4 bases, and the junction held 6 bases outside the gene matches. Germline CDR1 and CDR2: DFQATT and SNEGSKA (reference sequence). The CDR3 protein is CSARADSGGTEAFF. The CDR3 region has the DNA TGCAGTGCTAGAGCGGACTCAGGGGGCACTGAAGCTTTCTTT.

This clonotype was seen ten or more times. V gene TRBV5-8 combines with J gene TRBJ2-1; either TRBD1 or TRBD2 may fit D (7 bases each). This CDR3 comprises 16 residues. Per the germline V gene, CDR1 is SGHTS and CDR2 is YDEGEE. V gave up 4 bases and J gave up 3 bases, with 17 bases separating them. The CDR3 bases are TGTGCCAGCAGCCTCAGACAGGGAGGGGGCTACAATGAGCAGTTCTTC. The encoded protein is CASSLRQGGGYNEQFF.

This clonotype was seen many times. This chain uses TRBV7-8 with TRBJ2-7; D assignment may be TRBD1 or TRBD2 (5 bases each). V was shortened by 1 base and J by 6 bases, with 16 bases between the two germline ends. Germline CDR1 and CDR2: SGHVS and FQNEAQ. CDR3 length: 15 amino acids. The CDR3 sequence: CASSLGQGNRGEQYF. CDR3 DNA: TGTGCCAGCAGCTTAGGGCAGGGTAACCGGGGCGAGCAGTACTTC.

The sample holds a few counts of this clonotype. As DNA, the CDR3 is TGTGCCACCAGCACTTACAGAAACACTGAAGCTTTCTTT. Translated: CATSTYRNTEAFF. The V call is TRBV15, the J call TRBJ1-1; D gene uncertain. There are 13 residues in the CDR3. Per the germline V gene, CDR1 is LNHNV and CDR2 is YYDKDF (reference sequence). The germline V and J ends were trimmed by 4 bases and 2 bases, with 8 bases remaining between them.

In its sample, this clonotype was seen many times. The CDR3 reads CASSPQTSGGVGEQYF. The CDR3 nucleotides are TGTGCCAGCAGCCCACAGACTAGCGGGGGGGTCGGGGAGCAGTACTTC. V and J are TRBV7-2 and TRBJ2-7, with 14 bases that match TRBD2. This CDR3 is 16 amino acids long. Germline trimming cut 5 bases from V and 7 bases from J; bases unmatched to any gene: 10. Per germline, CDR1 SGHTA and CDR2 FQGNSA. The full variable domain, completed using reference TRBV7-2 and TRBJ2-7, is GAGVSQSPSNKVTEKGKDVELRCDPISGHTALYWYRQSLGQGLEFLIYFQGNSAPDKSGLPSDRFSAERTGGSVSTLTIQRTQQEDSAVYLCASSPQTSGGVGEQYFGPGTRLTVT.

This clonotype has a count of ten or more. J is TRBJ2-7 and V is TRBV7-2; 10 nucleotides align to TRBD1. With 5 bases clipped from V and 1 base from J, the junction kept 5 bases outside the gene matches. The CDR3 is 15 residues long. Germline values: CDR1 SGHTA, CDR2 FQGNSA. The CDR3 bases are TGTGCCAGCAGCACCGCGGGACAGGGGTCCTACGAGCAGTACTTC. It translates to CASSTAGQGSYEQYF.

Only a few counts were recorded for this clonotype. The V and J genes are TRBV20-1 and TRBJ1-2; possibly TRBD1 for D (6 bases). The CDR3 has 15 residues. V lost 4 bases, J lost 5 bases, and 20 bases lay in between. CDR1 and CDR2 (germline): DFQATT, SNEGSKA (reference sequence). The CDR3 protein is CSAMLPGTSPYGYTF. The CDR3, as DNA: TGCAGTGCTATGTTACCCGGGACATCCCCTTATGGCTACACCTTC.

This clonotype has just a few counts. A much larger clone is a single base away; this may be a read error. This CDR3 fails to terminate in the conserved phenylalanine or tryptophan, so it likely reflects a read error. The V and J genes are TRBV5-1 and TRBJ2-5; D is uncertain. CDR1 and CDR2 from the germline V gene are SGHRS and YFSETQ. The CDR3 sequence is 14 residues long. The V and J ends lost 0 bases and 2 bases respectively, with 8 bases between them. Here the CDR3 DNA reads TGCGCCAGCAGCTTGGATGTAGTTCAAGAGACCCAGTACTCC. Amino acids: CASSLDVVQETQYS.

The chain couples TRBV29-1 to TRBJ1-2; D is possibly TRBD1 (6 bases). This CDR3 has 11 amino acids. Deletions cut 6 bases from V and 7 bases from J, with 12 bases between. The germline CDR1 and CDR2 sequences are SQVTM and ANQGSEA. As DNA, the CDR3 is TGCAGCGTAAGGACAGCAAGTGGCTACACCTTC. Its translation: CSVRTASGYTF.

The chain joins TRBV7-2 to TRBJ2-5, with 12 nucleotides matching TRBD2. The CDR3 contains 14 residues. From germline, CDR1 is SGHTA and CDR2 FQGNSA. With 4 bases clipped from V and 7 bases from J, the junction kept 4 bases outside the gene matches. Written as DNA, the CDR3 is TGTGCCAGCAGCTCACAGACTAGCGGGGGGACCCAGTACTTC. Amino acid sequence: CASSSQTSGGTQYF.

The J gene is TRBJ1-2, the V gene TRBV15; weak D call: TRBD1 (5 bases). Trimming cost V 0 bases and J 4 bases, with 9 bases left between them. CDR1 and CDR2 from the germline V gene are LNHNV and YYDKDF (reference sequence). The CDR3 is 14 amino acids. This CDR3 is CATSRDTGTYGYTF. CDR3 coding DNA: TGTGCCACCAGCAGAGATACGGGGACCTATGGCTACACCTTC.

This clonotype was seen a few times. This rearrangement joins TRBV27 to TRBJ1-2, with D possibly being TRBD1 (5 bases). This CDR3 region has 15 residues. With 3 bases removed from V and 4 bases from J, the gap between germline ends came to 15 bases. Germline CDR1 and CDR2: MNHEY and SMNVEV (reference sequence). CDR3 sequence: CASSFGSGVGYGYTF. CDR3 bases: TGTGCCAGCAGTTTTGGTTCGGGGGTAGGCTATGGCTACACCTTC.

V usage is TRBV7-3 and J usage is TRBJ2-1; 13 nucleotides align to TRBD2. The CDR3 sequence is 18 residues long. V was pared by 3 bases and J by 7 bases, with 12 bases of the junction left unmatched. CDR1 and CDR2 from the germline V gene are SGHTA and FQGTGA. CDR3 coding DNA: TGTGCCAGCAGCTTCCATCCCTCTCTGGGACTAGCGGGGAATGAGCAGTTCTTC. The encoded protein is CASSFHPSLGLAGNEQFF.

This clonotype showed up many times. V gene TRBV13 combines with J gene TRBJ1-6, with a weak D call TRBD1 (5 bases). V lost 4 bases and J lost 10, with 8 bases in between. The CDR3 loop spans 12 amino acids. Germline V gene data show CDR1 as PRHDT and CDR2 as FYEKMQ (reference sequence). The CDR3 coding sequence is TGTGCCAGCAGCTCAGGGAACTCACCCCTCCACTTT. Its protein is CASSSGNSPLHF.

The rearrangement links TRBV7-3 to TRBJ2-7; D call uncertain. V gave up 4 bases and J gave up 4 bases, with 8 bases separating them. This CDR3 has 12 residues. Per germline, CDR1 SGHTA and CDR2 FQGTGA. This CDR3 is CASSWAQYEQYF. The CDR3 nucleotides are TGTGCCAGCAGCTGGGCCCAATACGAGCAGTACTTC.

The V and J genes are TRBV7-9 and TRBJ1-4, with a possible D match to TRBD1 (5 bases). V lost 6 bases and J lost 4, with 15 bases in between. There are 15 residues in the CDR3. The V gene's germline CDR1 is SEHNR and CDR2 FQNEAQ (reference sequence). The CDR3 is CASRSQGVRNEKLFF. Written as DNA, the CDR3 is TGTGCCAGCAGATCTCAGGGAGTCCGTAATGAAAAACTGTTTTTT.

In its sample, this clonotype was seen a few times. This rearrangement joins TRBV6-2 or TRBV6-3 to TRBJ1-1; D is ambiguous. Trimming took 2 bases from V and 2 from J, leaving 6 bases between them. CDR1 MNHEY and CDR2 SVGEGT come from the germline V gene. The CDR3 is made up of 13 amino acids. The CDR3 loop reads CASSYGYNTEAFF. The CDR3 coding sequence is TGTGCCAGCAGTTACGGGTACAACACTGAAGCTTTCTTT.

As to this clonotype: A read error is likely, as this CDR3 ends without the conserved phenylalanine or tryptophan. This rearrangement joins TRBV5-1 to TRBJ2-7, with 9 bases identical to TRBD1. The germline V gene has CDR1 SGHRS and CDR2 YFSETQ. CDR3 length: 14 residues. In nucleotides, the CDR3 is TGTGCCAGCAGTAGGACAGGGGTCTCCTACGAGCAGTACTCC. It encodes CASSRTGVSYEQYS.

Worth noting for this clonotype: At one boundary the junction diverges from the germline segment, which might be a read error. The chain recombines TRBV28 with TRBJ2-7, with D possibly being TRBD2 (5 bases). CDR1 and CDR2 from the germline V gene are MDHEN and SYDVKM. This CDR3 comprises 12 residues. CDR3 DNA: TGTGCCAGCAGTCCGCCCGGGAAGCCTCGGGACTTC. It specifies CASSPPGKPRDF.

The V gene is TRBV20-1, the J gene TRBJ1-2; weak D call: TRBD1 (5 bases). Per the germline V gene, CDR1 is DFQATT and CDR2 is SNEGSKA (reference sequence). This CDR3 region has 12 residues. V dropped 3 bases and J dropped 5 bases, with 10 bases sitting between them. In DNA, the CDR3 is TGCAGTGCTAGCGGGACGGTATATGGCTACACCTTC. Protein product: CSASGTVYGYTF.

This clonotype was detected once. The chain has TRBV10-3 and TRBJ1-3; 7 positions match TRBD1. The CDR3 consists of 14 residues. From germline, CDR1 is ENHRY and CDR2 SYGVKD. V shed 8 bases and J 6 bases; nucleotides not matched to a gene: 10. CDR3 in DNA: TGTGCCATCGGGACACAGGGACAGCAAAACACCATATATTTT. It is translated as CAIGTQGQQNTIYF.

The chain employs TRBV20-1 and TRBJ1-2, with 8 bases lining up with TRBD1. Germline values: CDR1 DFQATT, CDR2 SNEGSKA (reference sequence). Trimming cost V 5 bases and J 4 bases; bases outside gene matches: 6. The CDR3 covers 13 residues. This chain's CDR3 is CSAETGAGYGYTF. The CDR3 bases are TGCAGTGCTGAGACAGGGGCGGGCTATGGCTACACCTTC.

Ten or more counts support this clonotype. The chain couples TRBV9 to TRBJ1-6, with D possibly being TRBD1 (6 bases). The germline V gene has CDR1 SGDLS and CDR2 YYNGEE. This CDR3 region has 14 residues. The V end lost 0 bases, the J end lost 8 bases, and 9 bases lay between the germline ends. CDR3 DNA sequence: TGTGCCAGCAGCGTAGAACAGGGAGATTCACCCCTCCACTTT. Its protein is CASSVEQGDSPLHF.

V usage is TRBV15 and J usage is TRBJ1-1, with no clear D. CDR1 LNHNV and CDR2 YYDKDF come from the germline V gene (reference sequence). Trimming cost V 4 bases and J 5 bases, with 8 bases left between them. The CDR3 length is 12 residues. CDR3 region: CATSIRGTEAFF. As DNA, the CDR3 is TGTGCCACCAGCATACGAGGGACTGAAGCTTTCTTT. Drawing the rest from reference TRBV15 and TRBJ1-1, the complete variable domain is DAMVIQNPRYQVTQFGKPVTLSCSQTLNHNVMYWYQQKSSQAPKLLFHYYDKDFNNEADTPDNFQSRRPNTSFCFLDIRSPGLGDTAMYLCATSIRGTEAFFGQGTRLTVV.

This clonotype was counted between two and nine times. The rearrangement uses TRBV6-8 and TRBJ1-5, with D tentatively TRBD1 (6 bases). Looked up from germline, CDR1 is MNHGY and CDR2 is SAAAGT. Trimming left V 0 bases short and J 0 bases short, with 18 bases between. The CDR3 runs to 19 residues. CDR3 bases: TGTGCCAGCAGTTACTCGAGAGGGGGTGTTAATACTAGCAATCAGCCCCAGCATTTT. Encoded protein: CASSYSRGGVNTSNQPQHF.

About this clonotype: A clone one base away is much larger, so this may be a read error. No conserved phenylalanine or tryptophan ends this CDR3, so it is likely a read error. The DNA is omitted, as the CDR3 cannot be located on it reliably, and the CDR3 follows TCRdb's listing. The rearrangement joins TRBV7-9 to TRBJ1-1. Looked up from germline, CDR1 is SEHNR and CDR2 is FQNEAQ (reference sequence). Including both end residues, the CDR3 is 13 amino acids long. The CDR3 protein is CASSSHMNTEALL.